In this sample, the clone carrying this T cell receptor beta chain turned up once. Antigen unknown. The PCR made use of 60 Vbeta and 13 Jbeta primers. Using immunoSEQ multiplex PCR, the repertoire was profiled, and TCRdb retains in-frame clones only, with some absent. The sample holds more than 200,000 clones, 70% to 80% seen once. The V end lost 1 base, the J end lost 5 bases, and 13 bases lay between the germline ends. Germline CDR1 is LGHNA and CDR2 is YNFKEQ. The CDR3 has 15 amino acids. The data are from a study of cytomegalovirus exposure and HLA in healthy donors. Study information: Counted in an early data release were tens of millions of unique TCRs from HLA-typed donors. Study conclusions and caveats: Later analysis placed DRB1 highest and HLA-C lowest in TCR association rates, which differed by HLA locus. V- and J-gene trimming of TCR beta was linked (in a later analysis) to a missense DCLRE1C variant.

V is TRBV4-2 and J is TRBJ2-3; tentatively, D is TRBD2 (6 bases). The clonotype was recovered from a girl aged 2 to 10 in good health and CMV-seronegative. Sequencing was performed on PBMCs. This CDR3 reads CASSQGSSDLDTQYF. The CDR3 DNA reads TGTGCCAGCAGCCAAGGGTCTAGCGACCTAGATACGCAGTATTTT.